This is a list of T cell receptor beta chains from one sample in a study of cytomegalovirus exposure and HLA in healthy donors. Using immunoSEQ multiplex PCR, the repertoire was profiled, and TCRdb retains in-frame clones only, with some absent. Of tens of thousands of clones listed, roughly 84% are singletons. The sequenced material came from PBMCs. These receptors were obtained from a young woman in good health and CMV-seropositive. The CDR3 runs from the conserved cysteine through the conserved F or W. The D gene is left open where the match is weak.

v_gene: TRBV19; d_gene: TRBD2; j_gene: TRBJ2-3; len: 14; CDR3aa: CASKKGTTTDTQYF
v_gene: TRBV27; d_gene: TRBD1; j_gene: TRBJ1-2; len: 15; CDR3aa: CASSILPTGGYGYTF
v_gene: TRBV6-5; d_gene: TRBD1; j_gene: TRBJ1-5; len: 14; CDR3aa: CASSPTGGNQPQHF
v_gene: TRBV25-1; d_gene: -; j_gene: TRBJ2-7; len: 14; CDR3aa: CASSWGGGPREQYF
v_gene: TRBV5-1; d_gene: -; j_gene: TRBJ2-2; len: 15; CDR3aa: CASSPRAGGTGELFF
v_gene: TRBV9; d_gene: TRBD1; j_gene: TRBJ1-2; len: 18; CDR3aa: CASSVATRAGGSNYGYTF
v_gene: TRBV18; d_gene: -; j_gene: TRBJ1-6; len: 16; CDR3aa: CASSPTGLQEGSPLHF
v_gene: TRBV2; d_gene: TRBD2; j_gene: TRBJ2-1; len: 14; CDR3aa: CATRLAGALNEQFF
v_gene: TRBV19; d_gene: TRBD1; j_gene: TRBJ1-3; len: 16; CDR3aa: CASRAGTAFSGNTIYF
v_gene: TRBV4-2; d_gene: -; j_gene: TRBJ1-2; len: 16; CDR3aa: CASSQDSRGRSYGYTF
v_gene: TRBV4-2; d_gene: TRBD2; j_gene: TRBJ2-5; len: 15; CDR3aa: CASSQRRGDQETQYF
v_gene: TRBV7-2; d_gene: -; j_gene: TRBJ1-2; len: 15; CDR3aa: CASSLRPGANYGYTF
v_gene: TRBV28; d_gene: TRBD1; j_gene: TRBJ1-1; len: 14; CDR3aa: CASSPPGGRSEAFF
v_gene: TRBV29-1; d_gene: -; j_gene: TRBJ2-2; len: 14; CDR3aa: CSVRIDQGTGELFF
v_gene: TRBV5-1; d_gene: TRBD1; j_gene: TRBJ2-3; len: 16; CDR3aa: CASSLGSGGSTDTQYF
v_gene: TRBV13; d_gene: -; j_gene: TRBJ1-1; len: 12; CDR3aa: CASSLSNTEAFF
v_gene: TRBV11-3; d_gene: -; j_gene: TRBJ1-1; len: 14; CDR3aa: CASSLRGSGTEAFF
v_gene: TRBV10-2; d_gene: -; j_gene: TRBJ1-1; len: 12; CDR3aa: CATEQGNTEAFF
v_gene: TRBV21-1; d_gene: -; j_gene: TRBJ2-3; len: 18; CDR3aa: CASSPGGLAGPRTDTQYF
v_gene: TRBV5-1; d_gene: TRBD1; j_gene: TRBJ2-2; len: 16; CDR3aa: CASSCWDREDTGELFF
v_gene: TRBV10-3; d_gene: -; j_gene: TRBJ1-1; len: 14; CDR3aa: CAIRAGTPNTEAFF
v_gene: TRBV7-9; d_gene: -; j_gene: TRBJ1-1; len: 12; CDR3aa: CASSFSGYEAFF
v_gene: TRBV5-1; d_gene: -; j_gene: TRBJ1-1; len: 15; CDR3aa: CASSLEKTGPTEAFF
v_gene: TRBV25-1; d_gene: -; j_gene: TRBJ1-4; len: 14; CDR3aa: CASSPRSHNEKLFF
v_gene: TRBV5-6; d_gene: TRBD1; j_gene: TRBJ2-7; len: 16; CDR3aa: CASSLAGTGRSYEQYF
v_gene: TRBV10-3; d_gene: -; j_gene: TRBJ2-1; len: 16; CDR3aa: CAISASSSAGNNEQFF
v_gene: TRBV5-6; d_gene: -; j_gene: TRBJ1-6; len: 14; CDR3aa: CASSLTGTNSPLHF
v_gene: TRBV4-1; d_gene: TRBD2; j_gene: TRBJ2-1; len: 16; CDR3aa: CASGQVGSSGYNEQFF
v_gene: TRBV7-2; d_gene: -; j_gene: TRBJ2-7; len: 15; CDR3aa: CASSLSGRSSYEQYF
v_gene: TRBV7-9; d_gene: -; j_gene: TRBJ2-5; len: 16; CDR3aa: CASSAAGLTTFATQYF
v_gene: TRBV19; d_gene: -; j_gene: TRBJ2-2; len: 15; CDR3aa: CASSFNGGAAGELFF
v_gene: TRBV6-4; d_gene: TRBD2; j_gene: TRBJ2-7; len: 14; CDR3aa: CASGDSGGHYEQYF
v_gene: TRBV2; d_gene: -; j_gene: TRBJ1-3; len: 17; CDR3aa: CASSEFWSESSGNTIYF
v_gene: TRBV5-6; d_gene: -; j_gene: TRBJ1-2; len: 14; CDR3aa: CASSLKGLNYGYTF
v_gene: TRBV19; d_gene: -; j_gene: TRBJ2-2; len: 13; CDR3aa: CASSPWNTGELFF
v_gene: TRBV2; d_gene: -; j_gene: TRBJ2-7; len: 13; CDR3aa: CASSGGQGNEQYF
v_gene: TRBV6-1; d_gene: -; j_gene: TRBJ1-2; len: 15; CDR3aa: CAVAAGDMRIHGYTF
v_gene: TRBV15; d_gene: TRBD1; j_gene: TRBJ1-2; len: 16; CDR3aa: CATSRDGTGFNYGYTF
v_gene: TRBV7-9; d_gene: -; j_gene: TRBJ1-1; len: 13; CDR3aa: CASSSTRTEGAFF
v_gene: TRBV10-2; d_gene: -; j_gene: TRBJ2-3; len: 11; CDR3aa: CASSNTDTQYF
v_gene: TRBV11-1; d_gene: -; j_gene: TRBJ1-1; len: 14; CDR3aa: CASSQTQGWTEAFF
v_gene: TRBV2; d_gene: TRBD1; j_gene: TRBJ2-1; len: 17; CDR3aa: CASTSTGKQGSYNEQFF
v_gene: TRBV9; d_gene: -; j_gene: TRBJ2-1; len: 17; CDR3aa: CASSIRGGTGFYNEQFF
v_gene: TRBV9; d_gene: -; j_gene: TRBJ2-7; len: 14; CDR3aa: CASSPRQASYEQYF
v_gene: TRBV9; d_gene: -; j_gene: TRBJ1-2; len: 16; CDR3aa: CASSGGVSSQDYGYTF
v_gene: TRBV4-2; d_gene: -; j_gene: TRBJ2-1; len: 13; CDR3aa: CASSQGLVTEQFF
v_gene: TRBV27; d_gene: TRBD2; j_gene: TRBJ2-4; len: 12; CDR3aa: CARVNGGDIQYF
v_gene: TRBV28; d_gene: TRBD2; j_gene: TRBJ2-4; len: 22; CDR3aa: CASSFDRTSGGAVGGAKNIQYF
v_gene: TRBV5-1; d_gene: -; j_gene: TRBJ2-2; len: 16; CDR3aa: CASSFVGTVNTGELFF
v_gene: TRBV29-1; d_gene: -; j_gene: TRBJ2-2; len: 14; CDR3aa: CSVVAKSGTGELFF
v_gene: TRBV4-3; d_gene: -; j_gene: TRBJ1-1; len: 14; CDR3aa: CASSQDRGPTEAFF
v_gene: TRBV28; d_gene: -; j_gene: TRBJ2-3; len: 14; CDR3aa: CASSLSTGADTQYF
v_gene: TRBV10-1; d_gene: -; j_gene: TRBJ2-1; len: 11; CDR3aa: CASGTLREQFF